This record concerns one T cell receptor beta chain sequence. These data come from a study of blood T cell repertoires in COVID-19. Trimming removed 4 bases from V and 5 bases from J, with 11 bases in between. Per germline, CDR1 SNHLY and CDR2 FYNNEI. There are 13 residues in the CDR3. Source study methods: Amplified reference gene primers provided the basis for estimating nucleated cell counts. The table came from immunoSEQ multiplex PCR; TCRdb's copy has only in-frame clones and leaves some out. V and J calls and clone size are those listed in that table; D and trimming were worked out from the DNA. The sample carries a few hundred thousand clones, around 86% recorded once.

Material: peripheral blood. This clonotype originated in a man aged 50-59 years with active or convalescent COVID-19. The rearrangement joins TRBV2 to TRBJ1-2; tentatively, D is TRBD1 (5 bases). The CDR3 is CASSGDSSYGYTF. Written as DNA, the CDR3 is TGTGCCAGCAGTGGTGACAGTAGTTATGGCTACACCTTC.